Each of the 13 T cell receptor beta chains below was sequenced from the same sample in a study of blood T cell repertoires in COVID-19. Repertoires were generated with immunoSEQ multiplex PCR, while TCRdb's copy carries only in-frame clones and drops some. The profile covers approximately 50,000 clones, with 65% to 85% appearing a single time and roughly 5.2% taken by the ten largest. Sequencing was carried out using peripheral blood. The receptors derive from a human donor in a cohort sampled during active COVID-19.

The chain joins TRBV2 to TRBJ1-4; 9 bases fit TRBD1. V gave up 8 bases and J gave up 2 bases; unmatched junction bases: 6. The CDR3 totals 15 residues. Germline lookup yields CDR1 SNHLY and CDR2 FYNNEI. In DNA, the CDR3 is TGTGCCAGCGACCGGGACAGGGCCACTAATGAAAAACTGTTTTTT. Translated: CASDRDRATNEKLFF.

The rearrangement joins TRBV3-1 (or the pseudogene TRBV3-2) to TRBJ2-7; no definite D call. Trimming pared 0 bases from V and 1 base from J, leaving 7 bases between. Germline values: CDR1 LGHDT, CDR2 YNNKEL (reference sequence). The CDR3 is made up of 14 amino acids. This chain's CDR3 is CASSQDSTSYEQYF. CDR3 in DNA: TGTGCCAGCAGCCAAGATTCGACTTCCTACGAGCAGTACTTC.

The chain recombines TRBV28 with TRBJ2-3; 12 nucleotides line up with TRBD2. CDR1 and CDR2 from the germline V gene are MDHEN and SYDVKM. The CDR3 extends over 15 amino acids. Losses at the gene ends were 8 bases for V and 8 bases for J; bases not matched to a gene: 11. CDR3 DNA sequence: TGTGCCAGCGTCGCCGCTAGCGGGGGGGGTGGTACGCAGTATTTT. This gives the protein CASVAASGGGGTQYF.

This clone was seen a few times. The rearrangement uses TRBV30 and TRBJ2-3; TRBD2 agrees at 9 bases. The CDR3 has 15 amino acids. After removal of 8 bases from V and 3 bases from J, the junction contained 12 bases not matched to a gene. From germline, CDR1 is GTSNPN and CDR2 SVGIG (reference sequence). The CDR3 nucleotides are TGTGCCCATCCTAGTGCGGCGGGGGGGACAGATACGCAGTATTTT. Translated: CAHPSAAGGTDTQYF.

This clone has just one count. V usage is TRBV3-1 (or the pseudogene TRBV3-2) and J usage is TRBJ2-1; TRBD2 might be the D (6 bases). This CDR3 contains 14 residues. V lost 3 bases and J 4 bases, leaving 10 bases between the germline ends. Germline CDR1 LGHDT, CDR2 YNNKEL (reference sequence). The CDR3: CASSHGSGYNEQFF. CDR3 sequence (DNA): TGTGCCAGCAGCCACGGTAGCGGATACAATGAGCAGTTCTTC.

The chain combines TRBV3-1 (or the pseudogene TRBV3-2) with TRBJ1-1; D is unresolved. Germline V gene sequence: CDR1 LGHDT, CDR2 YNNKEL (reference sequence). The CDR3 consists of 13 residues. V shed 10 bases and J shed 2 bases, with 14 bases lying between them. CDR3 sequence: CATTYGGNTEAFF. The CDR3 coding sequence is TGTGCCACCACTTATGGAGGAAACACTGAAGCTTTCTTT.

The chain combines TRBV10-3 with TRBJ2-3; maybe TRBD1 (5 bases). V was clipped by 4 bases and J by 2 bases, with 22 bases between them. Germline CDR1 is ENHRY and CDR2 is SYGVKD. The CDR3 is made up of 18 amino acids. As DNA, the CDR3 is TGTGCCATCAGTGGATTGGGTGGGGCGGCCTTTTCCACAGATACGCAGTATTTT. This sequence encodes CAISGLGGAAFSTDTQYF.

V is TRBV10-3 and J is TRBJ2-3; D possibly corresponds to TRBD2 (6 bases). The V gene lost 10 bases and the J gene lost 1 base, with 9 bases spanning the gap. The CDR3 has 12 residues. From germline, CDR1 is ENHRY and CDR2 SYGVKD. The DNA of the CDR3 is TGTGCCACCTCTAGCGGCACAGATACGCAGTATTTT. This sequence encodes CATSSGTDTQYF.

This chain connects TRBV2 to TRBJ2-6; 9 bases match TRBD1. Trimming took 9 bases from V and 0 from J; bases not matched to a gene: 6. This CDR3 contains 16 residues. Per the germline V gene, CDR1 is SNHLY and CDR2 is FYNNEI. CDR3 protein: CASTWTGVSGANVLTF. Written as DNA, the CDR3 is TGTGCCAGTACGTGGACAGGGGTCTCTGGGGCCAACGTCCTGACTTTC.

This clone was observed once. The CDR3 bases are TGCGCCAGCAGCTTGGGAAGCGGGGTTATTGGCACAGATACGCAGTATTTT. It is translated as CASSLGSGVIGTDTQYF. This chain uses TRBV5-1 with TRBJ2-3; TRBD2 matches at 7 bases. The V and J ends lost 0 bases and 1 base, in that order; junction bases with no gene match: 8. The CDR3 is made up of 17 amino acids. CDR1 is SGHRS, CDR2 YFSETQ, per germline.

V is TRBV27 and J is TRBJ2-1; 9 positions agree with TRBD2. The germline V gene has CDR1 MNHEY and CDR2 SMNVEV (reference sequence). V lost 9 bases and J lost 0; bases outside the gene matches: 9. CDR3 length: 16 amino acids. The DNA of the CDR3 is TGTGCCAGGACTGGCGGGGGGGGACTCTCCTACAATGAGCAGTTCTTC. It specifies CARTGGGGLSYNEQFF.

The chain is built from TRBV10-2 and TRBJ1-1, with a tentative D call TRBD1 (6 bases). CDR3 length equals 15 residues. CDR1 is WSHSY and CDR2 is SAAADI in the germline V gene. V dropped 6 bases and J dropped 2 bases, with 16 bases sitting between them. CDR3: CASRGGDNRNTEAFF. The CDR3 DNA sequence: TGCGCCAGCAGAGGGGGGGACAATAGAAACACTGAAGCTTTCTTT.

The rearrangement links TRBV7-2 to TRBJ2-1; TRBD2 aligns across 13 bases. CDR1 SGHTA and CDR2 FQGNSA come from the germline V gene. V was pared by 3 bases and J by 9 bases, with 2 bases of the junction left unmatched. The length of the CDR3 is 14 residues. The CDR3, as DNA: TGTGCCAGCAGCTTCAGGACTAGCGGGGGTGAGCAGTTCTTC. It encodes CASSFRTSGGEQFF.